This TCR beta chain came from a study of OX40 agonist ivuxolimab in advanced cancers. Study results and caveats: Among the nonresponders, some also had low normalized T-cell clonal expansion. At 0.1 to 3.0 mg/kg and by week 6, CD4+ and CD8+ T cells in the blood had expanded clonally. On average, a greater number of expanded clones characterised CD8+ T cells relative to CD4+. Antigen specificity remained undetermined for the expanded peripheral T cells.

The data were produced by immunoSEQ multiplex PCR, yet TCRdb's version contains in-frame clones alone and is incomplete. This table holds 75,000 to 100,000 clones, over 90% found once. Concerning this clone: Antigen: not known.

The CDR3 is 14 amino acids. Germline values: CDR1 GTSNPN, CDR2 SVGIG (reference sequence). V lost 0 bases to trimming and J lost 1 base, with 9 bases between them. The receptor's source is an adult with an advanced solid tumor such as melanoma, head and neck, liver or kidney cancer. This chain connects TRBV30 to TRBJ2-5, with no clear D. The source was CD4+ or CD8+ T cells sorted from blood, collected in a trial of the OX40 agonist ivuxolimab. CDR3 amino acids: CAWSVLGFQETQYF. Written as DNA, the CDR3 is TGTGCCTGGAGTGTACTTGGGTTCCAAGAGACCCAGTACTTC.